These T cell receptor beta chains were read from a single sample in a study of blood T cell repertoires in COVID-19. TCRdb's copy holds only in-frame clones and misses some; the assay was immunoSEQ multiplex PCR. The sample lists 180,000 or so clones, around 80% occurring once. The specimen was peripheral blood. The receptor set was obtained from a woman aged 65 to 85 with COVID-19, enrolled during active disease. Both conserved end residues are part of each CDR3. Fields, in order: D gene, clone size, CDR3 length, J gene, V gene, CDR3 protein, CDR3 DNA. A D gene is named only where the DNA matches it firmly. Part of the rows lack a size; the others show once, few, many or a class for expanded clones.

>TRBD2|once|14|TRBJ2-7|TRBV6-1
CASRLAGVSYEQYF
TGTGCCAGCAGGCTAGCGGGGGTCTCCTACGAGCAGTACTTC
>.|.|15|TRBJ1-4|TRBV6-1
CASSEALAFSGKLFF
TGTGCCAGCAGTGAAGCTCTCGCTTTTAGCGGAAAACTGTTTTTT
>TRBD1|.|16|TRBJ2-7|TRBV5-1
CASSHEIGTGNHEQYF
TGCGCCAGCAGCCATGAAATCGGGACAGGGAACCACGAGCAGTACTTC
>TRBD1|.|13|TRBJ2-4|TRBV5-1
CASSPGQGNIQYF
TGCGCCAGCAGCCCGGGACAGGGAAACATTCAGTACTTC
>TRBD1|few|15|TRBJ2-2|TRBV7-9
CASSRTGQNTGELFF
TGTGCCAGCAGCCGGACAGGGCAGAACACCGGGGAGCTGTTTTTT
>.|.|13|TRBJ2-1|TRBV2
CASSKEAGNEQFF
TGTGCCAGCAGCAAAGAGGCTGGTAATGAGCAGTTCTTC
>TRBD2|.|13|TRBJ2-1|TRBV28
CASTRGGWNEQFF
TGTGCCAGTACTCGGGGGGGATGGAATGAGCAGTTCTTC
>.|.|11|TRBJ1-2|TRBV2
CATRLAEGYTF
TGTGCCACCCGGTTAGCAGAAGGCTACACCTTC
>.|.|14|TRBJ1-2|TRBV27
CASSPRSANYGYTF
TGTGCCAGCAGTCCCCGAAGCGCCAACTATGGCTACACCTTC
>.|once|15|TRBJ1-4|TRBV28
CASGGSRDPNEKLFF
TGTGCCAGTGGCGGAAGCAGGGATCCTAATGAAAAACTGTTTTTT
>TRBD2|.|17|TRBJ2-1|TRBV28
CASNLFGLAGAYNEQFF
TGTGCCAGCAACTTATTTGGACTAGCGGGGGCGTACAATGAGCAGTTCTTC
>.|.|12|TRBJ2-3|TRBV19
CASNYGTDTQYF
TGTGCCAGTAATTATGGCACAGATACGCAGTATTTT
>.|.|12|TRBJ2-5|TRBV5-1
CASSLSQETQYF
TGCGCCAGCAGCCTATCACAAGAGACCCAGTACTTC
>.|.|14|TRBJ1-5|TRBV7-2
CASSLLGGKQPQHF
TGTGCCAGCAGCTTACTTGGAGGAAAACAGCCCCAGCATTTT
>TRBD2|once|13|TRBJ2-7|TRBV29-1
CSVALAGAGEQYF
TGCAGCGTTGCTTTAGCGGGAGCGGGCGAGCAGTACTTC
>.|few|15|TRBJ2-2|TRBV7-7
CASSLEGGNTGELFF
TGTGCCAGCAGCTTAGAAGGGGGAAACACCGGGGAGCTGTTTTTT
>TRBD1|.|15|TRBJ1-5|TRBV10-2
CASSDPTGGGQPQHF
TGCGCCAGCAGTGACCCAACAGGGGGCGGCCAGCCCCAGCATTTT
>.|.|14|TRBJ1-5|TRBV19
CASSIGRVYQPQHF
TGTGCCAGTAGTATTGGCAGGGTGTACCAGCCCCAGCATTTT
>.|.|13|TRBJ1-2|TRBV18
CASSPDGSYGYTF
TGTGCCAGCTCACCCGATGGGAGTTATGGCTACACCTTC
>.|few|14|TRBJ1-5|TRBV24-1
CATSEAGGSQPQHF
TGTGCCACCAGTGAGGCAGGAGGAAGTCAGCCCCAGCATTTT
>TRBD2|.|18|TRBJ2-5|TRBV19
CASTGGSGGAMYQETQYF
TGTGCCAGTACAGGTGGAAGCGGGGGGGCGATGTACCAAGAGACCCAGTACTTC
>TRBD1|.|13|TRBJ1-5|TRBV2
CASATGVNQPQHF
TGTGCCAGCGCGACAGGGGTCAATCAGCCCCAGCATTTT
>.|.|14|TRBJ2-7|TRBV30
CALKLDSNSYEQYF
TGTGCCTTGAAGTTGGACAGCAACTCCTACGAGCAGTACTTC
>TRBD2|.|17|TRBJ2-7|TRBV7-6
CASSLEASSGGLYEQYF
TGTGCCAGCAGCTTAGAGGCCTCTAGCGGGGGCCTCTACGAGCAGTACTTC
>.|.|15|TRBJ1-1|TRBV5-8
CASSNRQVLNTEAFF
TGTGCCAGCAGCAACAGACAGGTGTTGAACACTGAAGCTTTCTTT
>.|once|13|TRBJ1-2|TRBV4-1
CASSSQGQYGYTF
TGCGCCAGCAGCTCCCAGGGGCAATATGGCTACACCTTC
>.|.|14|TRBJ1-2|TRBV6-1
CASSEVVRGEGYTF
TGTGCCAGCAGTGAAGTTGTCAGGGGTGAGGGCTACACCTTC
>.|.|15|TRBJ1-1|TRBV9
CASSAGGRGGTEAFF
TGTGCCAGCAGCGCAGGCGGGCGGGGGGGCACTGAAGCTTTCTTT
>.|few|15|TRBJ2-2|TRBV11-2
CASSRGGPNTGELFF
TGTGCCAGCAGCCGCGGGGGCCCGAACACCGGGGAGCTGTTTTTT
>.|.|17|TRBJ2-7|TRBV11-2
CVSSLALAGGLSYEQYF
TGTGTCAGCAGCTTAGCCCTAGCCGGAGGCCTGTCCTACGAGCAGTACTTC
>.|.|15|TRBJ2-1|TRBV28
CASSGTGLSSNEQFF
TGTGCCAGCAGCGGGACGGGACTCAGTTCCAATGAGCAGTTCTTC
>.|.|12|TRBJ1-1|TRBV13
CASSFEGKRTFF
TGTGCCAGCAGCTTCGAGGGTAAACGAACTTTCTTT
>TRBD2|once|16|TRBJ2-3|TRBV5-1
CASSLELRGVIDTQYF
TGCGCCAGCAGCTTGGAGTTGCGGGGGGTTATAGATACGCAGTATTTT
>TRBD2|.|16|TRBJ2-7|TRBV27
CASSRNRASGSYEQYF
TGTGCCAGCAGTCGCAACAGGGCTAGCGGGTCCTACGAGCAGTACTTC
>.|.|15|TRBJ1-2|TRBV19
CASSMEVSRPRGYTF
TGTGCCAGTAGTATGGAGGTCTCGCGCCCTAGGGGCTACACCTTC
>.|.|15|TRBJ1-6|TRBV18
CASSPGAAFNSPLHF
TGTGCCAGCTCACCAGGGGCCGCCTTTAATTCACCCCTCCACTTT
>.|.|16|TRBJ2-3|TRBV5-1
CASSLGSRAGTDTQYF
TGCGCCAGCAGCTTGGGGTCGAGAGCGGGCACAGATACGCAGTATTTT
>TRBD1|.|17|TRBJ1-2|TRBV28
CASSRRQGARANYGYTF
TGTGCCAGCAGCCGACGACAGGGGGCGCGGGCGAACTATGGCTACACCTTC
>.|.|13|TRBJ2-1|TRBV12-3/TRBV12-4
CASSIRLNYEQFF
TGTGCCAGCAGTATCAGACTAAACTATGAGCAGTTCTTC
>.|.|15|TRBJ1-3|TRBV6-5
CASTLLGSSGNTIYF
TGTGCCAGCACCCTCCTTGGCAGCTCTGGAAACACCATATATTTT
>.|.|15|TRBJ1-4|TRBV25-1
CASSEWLGAREKLFF
TGTGCCAGCAGTGAATGGCTAGGGGCGCGAGAAAAACTGTTTTTT
>.|.|13|TRBJ1-2|TRBV6-5
CASKERRDFGYTF
TGTGCCAGCAAGGAGAGGAGGGACTTCGGCTACACCTTC
>.|.|13|TRBJ1-3|TRBV28
CASLRGIGNTIYF
TGTGCCAGCCTTAGGGGAATCGGAAACACCATATATTTT
>.|.|16|TRBJ2-3|TRBV24-1
CATSDLGGAATDTQYF
TGTGCCACCAGTGATTTAGGAGGGGCTGCGACAGATACGCAGTATTTT
>.|once|15|TRBJ1-3|TRBV11-2
CASSSGGEAGNTIYF
TGTGCCAGCAGCTCGGGGGGGGAAGCTGGAAACACCATATATTTT
>.|.|13|TRBJ2-7|TRBV29-1
CSVLREVGGEQYF
TGCAGCGTCCTCAGGGAGGTTGGGGGGGAGCAGTACTTC
>TRBD2|.|15|TRBJ2-1|TRBV6-5
CASRLLAGESNEQFF
TGTGCCAGCAGGTTACTAGCGGGAGAGTCCAATGAGCAGTTCTTC
>.|.|14|TRBJ1-5|TRBV19
CASSLDSSNQPQHF
TGTGCCAGTAGTCTCGACAGTAGCAATCAGCCCCAGCATTTT
>.|.|14|TRBJ1-1|TRBV10-2
CASSEGPLNTEAFF
TGCGCCAGCAGTGAGGGCCCTTTGAACACTGAAGCTTTCTTT
>TRBD1|few|16|TRBJ1-1|TRBV28
CASSSGTALGGTEAFF
TGTGCCAGCAGTTCCGGGACAGCCTTAGGGGGCACTGAAGCTTTCTTT
>.|few|15|TRBJ2-1|TRBV24-1
CATSREVSSYNEQFF
TGTGCCACCAGTAGAGAGGTGAGCTCCTACAATGAGCAGTTCTTC
>TRBD1|.|14|TRBJ2-3|TRBV6-5
CASRLGQGSDTQYF
TGTGCCAGCAGACTCGGACAGGGTTCAGATACGCAGTATTTT
>TRBD1|.|12|TRBJ1-1|TRBV29-1
CSMGQGRSEAFF
TGCAGCATGGGACAGGGGAGGTCGGAAGCTTTCTTT
>.|.|13|TRBJ2-1|TRBV10-3
CAISTAGLNEQFF
TGTGCCATCAGTACCGCAGGGCTCAATGAGCAGTTCTTC
>.|few|11|TRBJ1-2|TRBV2
CASRPVYGYTF
TGTGCCAGCAGGCCAGTCTATGGCTACACCTTC
>TRBD1|.|15|TRBJ2-3|TRBV5-4
CASSLETGYADTQYF
TGTGCCAGCAGCTTGGAGACAGGGTACGCAGATACGCAGTATTTT
>TRBD1|.|16|TRBJ2-7|TRBV14
CASSRGGGQGFYEQYF
TGTGCCAGCAGCCGAGGGGGGGGACAGGGTTTCTACGAGCAGTACTTC
>TRBD1|.|17|TRBJ1-1|TRBV9
CASSVLDRGWANTEAFF
TGTGCCAGCAGCGTGTTGGACAGGGGATGGGCGAACACTGAAGCTTTCTTT